Included here is one T cell receptor (beta chain) sequence, with context. The target antigen is unknown. The PCR had 60 Vbeta and 13 Jbeta primers. Clones were read by immunoSEQ multiplex PCR, and TCRdb kept only the in-frame ones, dropping some. The sample includes 130,000 or so clones, over 60% of them seen just once. The CDR3 has 13 amino acids. CDR1 is SGHRS and CDR2 is YFSETQ in the germline V gene. With 7 bases clipped from V and 0 bases from J, the junction kept 1 base outside the gene matches. The source of the sample is a study of cytomegalovirus exposure and HLA in healthy donors. The study's findings and limits: 16,951 TCR beta sequences were associated with HLA alleles at 0.05 false discovery rate in a later analysis. Some TCR beta chains (164 of them) were listed as cytomegalovirus-associated. Indistinguishability led to the exclusion of some V segments, TRBV6-2 and TRBV6-3 included.

Sequenced: PBMCs. The sequence came from a man younger than 35 in good health and CMV-seronegative. V gene TRBV5-1 combines with J gene TRBJ2-3, with 8 bases lining up with TRBD1. This CDR3 is CASGQGSTDTQYF. The CDR3 DNA reads as TGCGCCAGCGGACAGGGTAGCACAGATACGCAGTATTTT.